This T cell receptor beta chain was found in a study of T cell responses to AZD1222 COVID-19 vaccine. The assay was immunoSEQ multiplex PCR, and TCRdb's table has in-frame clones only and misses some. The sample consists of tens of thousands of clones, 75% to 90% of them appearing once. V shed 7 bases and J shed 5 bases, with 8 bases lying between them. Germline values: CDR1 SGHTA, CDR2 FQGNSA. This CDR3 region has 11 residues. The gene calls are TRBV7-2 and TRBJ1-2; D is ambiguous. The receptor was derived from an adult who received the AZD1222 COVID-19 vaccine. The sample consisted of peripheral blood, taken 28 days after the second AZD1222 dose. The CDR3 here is CASTPDYGYTF. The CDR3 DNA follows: TGTGCCAGCACCCCTGATTATGGCTACACCTTC. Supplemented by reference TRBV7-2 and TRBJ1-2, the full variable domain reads GAGVSQSPSNKVTEKGKDVELRCDPISGHTALYWYRQSLGQGLEFLIYFQGNSAPDKSGLPSDRFSAERTGGSVSTLTIQRTQQEDSAVYLCASTPDYGYTFGSGTRLTVV.